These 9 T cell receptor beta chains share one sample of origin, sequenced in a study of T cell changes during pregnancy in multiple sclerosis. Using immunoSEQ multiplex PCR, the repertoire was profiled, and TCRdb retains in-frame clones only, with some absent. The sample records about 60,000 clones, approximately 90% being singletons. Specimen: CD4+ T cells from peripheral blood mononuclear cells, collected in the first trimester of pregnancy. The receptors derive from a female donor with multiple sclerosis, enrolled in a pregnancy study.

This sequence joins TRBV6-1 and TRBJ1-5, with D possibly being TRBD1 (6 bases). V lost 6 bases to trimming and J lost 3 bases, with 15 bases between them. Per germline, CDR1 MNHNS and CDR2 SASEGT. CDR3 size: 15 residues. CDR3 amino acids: CASRGMTGYNQPQHF. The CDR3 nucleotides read TGTGCCAGCAGAGGAATGACAGGTTACAATCAGCCCCAGCATTTT.

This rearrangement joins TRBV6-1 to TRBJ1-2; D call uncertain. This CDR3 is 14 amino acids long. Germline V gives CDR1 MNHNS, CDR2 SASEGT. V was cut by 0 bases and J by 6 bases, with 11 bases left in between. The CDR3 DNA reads TGTGCCAGCAGTGAAGCGGGAGGGCGGGATGGCTACACCTTC. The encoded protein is CASSEAGGRDGYTF.

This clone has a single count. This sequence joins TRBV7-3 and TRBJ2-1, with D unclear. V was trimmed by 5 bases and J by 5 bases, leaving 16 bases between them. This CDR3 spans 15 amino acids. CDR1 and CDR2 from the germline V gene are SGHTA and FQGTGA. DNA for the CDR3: TGTGCCAGCAGCCCTCGGGTAGGTCAGCACAATGAGCAGTTCTTC. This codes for CASSPRVGQHNEQFF.

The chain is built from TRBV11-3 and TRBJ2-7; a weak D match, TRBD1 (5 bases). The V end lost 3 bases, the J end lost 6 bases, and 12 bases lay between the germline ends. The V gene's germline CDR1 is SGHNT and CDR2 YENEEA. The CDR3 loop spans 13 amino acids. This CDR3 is CASSFQGQGEQYF. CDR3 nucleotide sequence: TGTGCCAGCAGCTTCCAGGGTCAGGGCGAGCAGTACTTC. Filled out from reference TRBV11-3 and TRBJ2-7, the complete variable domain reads EAGVVQSPRYKIIEKKQPVAFWCNPISGHNTLYWYLQNLGQGPELLIRYENEEAVDDSQLPKDRFSAERLKGVDSTLKIQPAELGDSAVYLCASSFQGQGEQYFGPGTRLTVT.

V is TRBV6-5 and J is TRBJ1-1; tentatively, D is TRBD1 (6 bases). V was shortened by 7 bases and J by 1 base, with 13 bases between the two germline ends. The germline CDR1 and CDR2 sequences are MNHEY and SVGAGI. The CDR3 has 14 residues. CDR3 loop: CASKYRERNTEAFF. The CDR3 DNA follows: TGTGCCAGCAAGTACAGGGAGAGGAACACTGAAGCTTTCTTT.

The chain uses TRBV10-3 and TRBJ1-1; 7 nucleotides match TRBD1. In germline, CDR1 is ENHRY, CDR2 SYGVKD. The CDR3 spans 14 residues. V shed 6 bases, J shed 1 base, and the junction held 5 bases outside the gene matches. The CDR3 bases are TGTGCCATCAGATACAGGGGCGAGAACACTGAAGCTTTCTTT. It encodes CAIRYRGENTEAFF.

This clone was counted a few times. CDR3 bases: TGTGCCAGCAGCCCTCTGGCCAACTATGGCTACACCTTC. Translating it yields CASSPLANYGYTF. This chain uses TRBV5-4 with TRBJ1-2; the D is unclear. Trimming shortened V by 4 bases and J by 2 bases, and 9 bases separated the two germline ends. The CDR3 length is 13 residues. Germline-derived CDR1 and CDR2 are SGHNT and YYREEE (reference sequence).

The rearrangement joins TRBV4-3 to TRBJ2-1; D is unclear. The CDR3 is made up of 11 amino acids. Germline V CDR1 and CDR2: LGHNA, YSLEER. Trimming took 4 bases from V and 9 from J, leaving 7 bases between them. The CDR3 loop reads CASSRAGEQFF. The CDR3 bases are TGCGCCAGCAGCCGTGCCGGTGAGCAGTTCTTC.

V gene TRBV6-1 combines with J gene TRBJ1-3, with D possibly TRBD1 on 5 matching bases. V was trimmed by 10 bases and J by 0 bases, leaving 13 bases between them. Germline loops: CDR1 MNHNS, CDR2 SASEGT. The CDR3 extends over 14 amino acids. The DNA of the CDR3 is TGTGCCATCCAGTGGGGCTCCTCTGGAAACACCATATATTTT. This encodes CAIQWGSSGNTIYF.